This entry describes one TCR beta chain. The antigen is undetermined. An Oncomine TCR Beta short-read assay was used to sequence the DNA from cultured CD4+ T cells. The authors extracted genomic DNA from cultured CD4+ T cells. TCRdb ran MiXCR on the PCR reads and lists one entry per CDR3 protein. Here the sample spans under 20,000 distinct CDR3 sequences, more than 70% being singletons. Treatment of the sample: 10-day PBMC culture with coronavirus spike peptide pools or control peptides (ViraFEST assay). These data originate in a study of vaccination and CD4 T cells after COVID-19. At the level of the study: The convalescent population consisted of six males and four females, two of whom were of Hispanic ethnicity. Overlapping peptides of the spike proteins of SARS-CoV-2, HCoV-NL63, HCoV-OC43 and HCoV-229E were used for cell stimulation.

The CDR3 has 14 residues. Germline V gene lookup returns CDR1 MNHEY and CDR2 SMNVEV (reference sequence). Trimming cost V 3 bases and J 5 bases; bases outside gene matches: 4. The sample was CD4+ T cells from blood, cultured in vitro, taken after SARS-CoV-2 vaccination. This clonotype originated in a human donor who received a COVID-19 vaccine. This chain joins TRBV27 and TRBJ2-5; TRBD2 matches at 9 bases. The CDR3 loop reads CASSFSGGGETQYF. DNA of the CDR3: TGTGCCAGCAGTTTTAGCGGGGGAGGGGAGACCCAGTACTTC.